This TCR beta chain appears in the sequencing data of a study of STAT3 mutations in large granular lymphocyte leukemia. CDR3 size: 11 residues. V lost 5 bases, J lost 4 bases, and 5 bases lay in between. The germline gives CDR1 MGHDK, CDR2 SYGVNS. Regarding the study as a whole: Every T-cell large granular lymphocyte leukemia patient had at least one immunodominant TCR beta clonotype. Samples missed the first appearance of the clone. All newly emerging clones after therapy were STAT3 wild type.

Repertoires were generated with immunoSEQ multiplex PCR, while TCRdb's copy carries only in-frame clones and drops some. Of under 15,000 clones listed, under 95% are singletons. Details on this clone: The antigen is undetermined.

Sequenced sample: peripheral blood mononuclear cells. This chain joins TRBV25-1 and TRBJ1-2; no reliable D call. The TCR was taken from a man aged 40-49 years with T-cell large granular lymphocyte leukemia. Some clones in this sample may be carry-over from other donors' samples. The CDR3 protein is CASSNSYGYTF. The CDR3 bases are TGTGCCAGCAGTAACAGCTATGGCTACACCTTC.